Listed below are T cell receptor beta chains from one sample, sequenced in a study of T cells in Graves' hyperthyroidism and ophthalmopathy. TCRdb re-called the multiplex PCR reads with MiXCR, one entry per CDR3 protein. The data contain hundreds of thousands of distinct CDR3 sequences, nearly 45% of them singletons. What was sequenced was peripheral blood or thyroid tissue (not recorded which). The receptor source for this set is an adult man with Graves' disease, either hyperthyroidism or ophthalmopathy (not recorded which). Both conserved end residues are part of each CDR3. D genes are given only for firm matches. Size is omitted from some rows. Given values are once, few, many or a class for expanded clones.

>TRBJ1-2|TRBV10-3|-|-
CAISEDGESGGYTF
TGTGCCATCAGTGAAGATGGGGAGTCTGGTGGCTACACCTTC
>TRBJ1-1|TRBV2|-|once
CASKRGTNTEAFF
TGTGCCAGCAAACGGGGTACGAACACTGAAGCTTTCTTT
>TRBJ1-5|TRBV2|TRBD1|once
CASSLERGQNQPQHF
TGTGCCAGCAGTTTAGAGAGGGGGCAGAATCAGCCCCAGCATTTT
>TRBJ1-6|TRBV7-4|-|-
CASSPLQGDNSPLHF
TGTGCCAGCTCACCACTTCAGGGTGATAATTCACCCCTCCACTTT
>TRBJ2-7|TRBV6-1|-|-
CATRRGGEQYF
TGTGCCACCCGGAGGGGAGGCGAGCAGTACTTC
>TRBJ2-7|TRBV7-2|-|-
CASSLIGGSSSYEQYF
TGTGCCAGCAGCTTGATAGGGGGATCGAGCTCCTACGAGCAGTACTTC
>TRBJ2-7|TRBV7-9|TRBD1|-
CASSLTRTGGDGQYF
TGTGCCAGCAGCTTGACGCGGACAGGGGGCGACGGGCAGTACTTC
>TRBJ2-5|TRBV19|TRBD1|-
CASSIRGRGEQETQYF
TGTGCCAGTAGTATTAGGGGGCGCGGAGAACAAGAGACCCAGTACTTC
>TRBJ1-1|TRBV15|-|-
CATSSEWYQLANTEAFF
TGTGCCACCAGCAGTGAGTGGTATCAGCTAGCGAACACTGAAGCTTTCTTT
>TRBJ2-2|TRBV6-1|-|few
CASSEARGSGELFF
TGTGCCAGCAGTGAAGCGAGGGGATCCGGGGAGCTGTTTTTT
>TRBJ1-1|TRBV7-9|-|-
CASSFRRPNTEAFF
TGTGCCAGCAGCTTCCGGCGGCCGAACACTGAAGCTTTCTTT
>TRBJ1-2|TRBV19|-|many
CASRRQGQDGYTF
TGTGCCAGTAGGCGGCAGGGCCAAGATGGCTACACCTTC
>TRBJ1-6|TRBV6-4|-|-
CASSASRGARSPLHF
TGTGCCAGCAGTGCCTCTAGGGGGGCACGTTCACCCCTCCACTTT
>TRBJ1-3|TRBV2|TRBD1|-
CASSELGTGALSSGNTIYF
TGTGCCAGCAGTGAATTGGGGACAGGGGCTCTGAGCTCTGGAAACACCATATATTTT
>TRBJ2-5|TRBV15|TRBD2|-
CATSRSSGGGQETQYF
TGTGCCACCAGCAGGTCTAGCGGGGGGGGCCAAGAGACCCAGTACTTC
>TRBJ2-5|TRBV7-2|TRBD1|-
CASSPDWTGQGETQYF
TGTGCCAGCAGCCCGGACTGGACGGGACAGGGAGAGACCCAGTACTTC
>TRBJ2-2|TRBV19|TRBD1|-
CASNSDRVDTGELFF
TGTGCCAGTAACTCCGACAGGGTTGACACCGGGGAGCTGTTTTTT
>TRBJ1-5|TRBV2|-|many
CASSSTGRGDQPQHF
TGTGCCAGCAGTTCAACAGGGAGAGGCGATCAGCCCCAGCATTTT
>TRBJ1-2|TRBV29-1|-|few
CSVDRAPANYGYTF
TGCAGCGTTGACAGGGCCCCCGCTAACTATGGCTACACCTTC
>TRBJ2-7|TRBV5-1|-|-
CATTRDGEYEQYF
TGCGCCACCACCCGGGATGGGGAGTACGAGCAGTACTTC
>TRBJ1-1|TRBV14|-|-
CAWGSPNTEAFF
TGTGCCTGGGGGAGCCCCAACACTGAAGCTTTCTTT
>TRBJ1-6|TRBV7-8|-|-
CASSLEYQVYSPLHF
TGTGCCAGCAGCTTAGAGTATCAGGTTTATTCACCCCTCCACTTT
>TRBJ2-7|TRBV20-1|-|-
CSAGGAYEQYF
TGCAGTGCGGGGGGAGCCTACGAGCAGTACTTC
>TRBJ1-5|TRBV10-3|TRBD1|-
CAISAGQGEPQHF
TGTGCCATCAGTGCCGGACAGGGGGAGCCCCAGCATTTT
>TRBJ1-5|TRBV30|-|-
CAWSGWGIAQPQHF
TGTGCCTGGAGCGGTTGGGGGATCGCTCAGCCCCAGCATTTT
>TRBJ2-5|TRBV2|-|-
CASIDRTTKETQYF
TGTGCCAGCATCGACAGGACTACCAAAGAGACCCAGTACTTC
>TRBJ2-5|TRBV20-1|TRBD1|-
CSTRGRGEKTQYF
TGCAGCACCAGGGGGCGGGGTGAAAAGACCCAGTACTTC
>TRBJ2-5|TRBV7-7|-|many
CASSLTLDLQETQYF
TGTGCTAGCAGCTTAACCCTGGACCTACAAGAGACCCAGTACTTC
>TRBJ1-5|TRBV5-1|TRBD1|few
CASSLLPGQGYQPQHF
TGCGCCAGCAGCTTATTACCGGGACAGGGTTATCAGCCCCAGCATTTT
>TRBJ1-2|TRBV2|-|-
CASRYSGTDGYTF
TGTGCCAGCAGGTATAGCGGGACGGATGGCTACACCTTC
>TRBJ2-2|TRBV24-1|-|-
CATSRGINTGELFF
TGTGCCACCAGTCGCGGGATTAACACCGGGGAGCTGTTTTTT
>TRBJ1-6|TRBV7-8|-|-
CASSLVGAAVNSPLHF
TGTGCCAGCAGCTTAGTAGGGGCCGCGGTGAATTCACCCCTCCACTTT
>TRBJ2-7|TRBV20-1|TRBD2|-
CSGSGDSYEQYF
TGCAGCGGGAGCGGGGATTCCTACGAGCAGTACTTC
>TRBJ2-5|TRBV20-1|-|many
CSARVRRETQYF
TGCAGTGCTAGAGTCAGGAGAGAGACCCAGTACTTC
>TRBJ1-1|TRBV2|-|-
CASSEDYKGTEAFF
TGTGCCAGCAGTGAAGATTACAAGGGGACTGAAGCTTTCTTT
>TRBJ2-5|TRBV24-1|TRBD2|many
CATSDPGLAGGRETQYF
TGTGCCACCAGTGACCCGGGACTAGCGGGGGGGCGGGAGACCCAGTACTTC
>TRBJ1-6|TRBV15|-|many
CATSRVNYNSPLHF
TGTGCCACCAGCAGAGTCAATTATAATTCACCCCTCCACTTT
>TRBJ2-3|TRBV2|TRBD2|-
CASPYRGLAETDTQYF
TGTGCCAGCCCGTACAGGGGACTAGCGGAGACAGATACGCAGTATTTT
>TRBJ2-7|TRBV5-4|-|-
CASSQEGGNPYEQYF
TGTGCCAGCAGCCAAGAGGGGGGGAATCCCTACGAGCAGTACTTC
>TRBJ1-5|TRBV12-3/TRBV12-4|-|-
CASSPMGGEHQPQHF
TGTGCCAGCAGTCCTATGGGGGGCGAGCATCAGCCCCAGCATTTT
>TRBJ2-5|TRBV2|-|many
CASSEWGEETQYF
TGTGCCAGCAGTGAATGGGGGGAGGAGACCCAGTACTTC